This T cell receptor beta chain was sequenced for a study of shared clonotypes between healthy human individuals. The study, taken as a whole, reports: Sorted-subset sequencing, rarefaction showed, was incomplete despite large depth. Estimated richness values were generally larger in naive subsets than in memory subsets. Lower generation probabilities were found for non-shared clonotypes than for those shared by all four donors.

This clone was observed at least ten times. Its specificity is unknown. V lost 3 bases and J 2 bases, leaving 11 bases between the germline ends. Germline CDR1 and CDR2: ENHRY and SYGVKD. CDR3 size: 14 residues. The table came from immunoSEQ multiplex PCR; TCRdb's copy has only in-frame clones and leaves some out. The sample lists more than 2 million clones; roughly 94% were seen once. Source material: naive CD4+ T cells sorted from blood. Subset meaning: CD45RA+ positively selected. The source of this sequence is a young man in good health. V is TRBV10-3 and J is TRBJ2-7; D is unclear. The CDR3 spells CAISDLLKTYEQYF. The CDR3 DNA follows: TGTGCCATCAGTGACCTATTAAAGACCTACGAGCAGTACTTC.